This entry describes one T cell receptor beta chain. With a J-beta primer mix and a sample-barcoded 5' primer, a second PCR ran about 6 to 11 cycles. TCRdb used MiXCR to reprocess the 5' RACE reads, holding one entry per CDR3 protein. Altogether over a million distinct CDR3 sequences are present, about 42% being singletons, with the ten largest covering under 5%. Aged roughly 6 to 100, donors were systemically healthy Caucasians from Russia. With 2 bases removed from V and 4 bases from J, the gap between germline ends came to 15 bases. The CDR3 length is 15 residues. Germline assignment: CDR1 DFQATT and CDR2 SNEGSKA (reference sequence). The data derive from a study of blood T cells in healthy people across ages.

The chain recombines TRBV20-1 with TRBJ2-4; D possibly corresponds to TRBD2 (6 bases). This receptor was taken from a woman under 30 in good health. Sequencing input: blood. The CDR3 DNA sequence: TGCAGTGCTAGATACCCAGCGGGTAGTAAAAACATTCAGTACTTC. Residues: CSARYPAGSKNIQYF.